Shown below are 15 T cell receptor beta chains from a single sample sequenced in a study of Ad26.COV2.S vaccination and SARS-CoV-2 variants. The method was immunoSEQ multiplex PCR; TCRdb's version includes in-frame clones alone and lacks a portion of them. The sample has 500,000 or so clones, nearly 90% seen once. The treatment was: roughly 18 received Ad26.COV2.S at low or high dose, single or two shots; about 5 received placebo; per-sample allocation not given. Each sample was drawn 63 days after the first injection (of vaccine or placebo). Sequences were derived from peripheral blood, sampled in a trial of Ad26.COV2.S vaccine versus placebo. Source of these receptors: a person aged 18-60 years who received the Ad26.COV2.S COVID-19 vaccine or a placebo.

The CDR3 nucleotides are TGTGCCAGCTCACGGGGACTAGCGGCTCAAGAGACCCAGTACTTC. As protein: CASSRGLAAQETQYF. J is TRBJ2-5 and V is TRBV18; 11 nucleotides match TRBD2. The CDR3 length is 15 residues. The V gene's germline CDR1 is KGHSH and CDR2 LQKENI. V was pared by 4 bases and J by 2 bases, with 3 bases of the junction left unmatched.

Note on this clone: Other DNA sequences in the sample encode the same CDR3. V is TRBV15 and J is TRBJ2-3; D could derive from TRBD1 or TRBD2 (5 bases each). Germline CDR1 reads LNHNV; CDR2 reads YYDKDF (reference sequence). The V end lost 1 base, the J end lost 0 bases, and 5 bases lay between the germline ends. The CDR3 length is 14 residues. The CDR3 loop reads CATSRGGSTDTQYF. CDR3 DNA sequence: TGTGCCACCAGCAGAGGGGGGAGCACAGATACGCAGTATTTT.

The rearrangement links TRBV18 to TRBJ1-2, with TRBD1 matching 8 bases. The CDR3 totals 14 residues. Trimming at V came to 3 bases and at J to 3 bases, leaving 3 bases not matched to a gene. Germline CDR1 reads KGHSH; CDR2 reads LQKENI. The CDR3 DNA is TGTGCCAGCTCACCCGCGGGACAGGACTATGGCTACACCTTC. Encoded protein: CASSPAGQDYGYTF.

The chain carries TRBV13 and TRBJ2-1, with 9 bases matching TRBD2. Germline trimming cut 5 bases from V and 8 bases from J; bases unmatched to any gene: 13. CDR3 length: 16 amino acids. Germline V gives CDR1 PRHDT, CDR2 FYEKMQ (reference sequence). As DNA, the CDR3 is TGTGCCAGCAGCCCCCTAGGTAGCGGGGGCGGATATGAGCAGTTCTTC. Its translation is CASSPLGSGGGYEQFF. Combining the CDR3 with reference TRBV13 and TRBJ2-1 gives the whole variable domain AAGVIQSPRHLIKEKRETATLKCYPIPRHDTVYWYQQGPGQDPQFLISFYEKMQSDKGSIPDRFSAQQFSDYHSELNMSSLELGDSALYFCASSPLGSGGGYEQFFGPGTRLTVL.

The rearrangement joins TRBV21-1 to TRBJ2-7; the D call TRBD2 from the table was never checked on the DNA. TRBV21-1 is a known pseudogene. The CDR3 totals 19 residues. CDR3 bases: TGTGCCAGCAGCGGGGAGAACCCAATGGGACTAGCGGGGGCCTACGAGCAGTACGTC. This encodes CASSGENPMGLAGAYEQYV.

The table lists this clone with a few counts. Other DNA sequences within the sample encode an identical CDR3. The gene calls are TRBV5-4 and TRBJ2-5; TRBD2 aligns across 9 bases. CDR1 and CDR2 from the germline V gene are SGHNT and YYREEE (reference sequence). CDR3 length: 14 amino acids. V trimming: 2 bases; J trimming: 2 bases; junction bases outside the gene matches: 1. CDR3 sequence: CASSLAGGQETQYF. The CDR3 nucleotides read TGTGCCAGCAGCTTAGCGGGGGGACAAGAGACCCAGTACTTC.

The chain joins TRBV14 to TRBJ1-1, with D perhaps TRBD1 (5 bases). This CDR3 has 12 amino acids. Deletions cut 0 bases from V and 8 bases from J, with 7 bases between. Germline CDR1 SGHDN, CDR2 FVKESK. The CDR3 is CASSQDWGEAFF. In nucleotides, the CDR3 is TGTGCCAGCAGCCAAGATTGGGGCGAAGCTTTCTTT.

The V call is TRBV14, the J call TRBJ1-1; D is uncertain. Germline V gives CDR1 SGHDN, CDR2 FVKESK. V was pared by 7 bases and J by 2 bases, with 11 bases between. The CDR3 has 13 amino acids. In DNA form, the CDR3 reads TGTGCCAGCACTCTTCAGGCTAACACTGAAGCTTTCTTT. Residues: CASTLQANTEAFF.

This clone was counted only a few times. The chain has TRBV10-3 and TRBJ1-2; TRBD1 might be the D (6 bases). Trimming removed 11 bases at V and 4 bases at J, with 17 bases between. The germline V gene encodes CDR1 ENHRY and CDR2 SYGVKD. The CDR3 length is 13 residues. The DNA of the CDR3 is TGTGCCGCCCAAGACAGGAACCTCTATGGCTACACCTTC. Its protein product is CAAQDRNLYGYTF.

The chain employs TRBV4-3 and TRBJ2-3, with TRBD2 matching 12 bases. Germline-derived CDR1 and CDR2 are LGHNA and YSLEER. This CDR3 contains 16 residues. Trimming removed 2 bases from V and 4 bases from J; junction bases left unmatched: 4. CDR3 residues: CASSQLAGGRADTQYF. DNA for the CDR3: TGCGCCAGCAGCCAACTAGCGGGAGGGAGGGCAGATACGCAGTATTTT.

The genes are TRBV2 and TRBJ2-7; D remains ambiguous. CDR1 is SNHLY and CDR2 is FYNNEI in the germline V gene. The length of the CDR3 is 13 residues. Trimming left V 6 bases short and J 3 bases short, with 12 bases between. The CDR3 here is CASRLGMNYEQYV. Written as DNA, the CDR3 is TGTGCCAGCAGGCTGGGAATGAACTACGAGCAGTACGTC.

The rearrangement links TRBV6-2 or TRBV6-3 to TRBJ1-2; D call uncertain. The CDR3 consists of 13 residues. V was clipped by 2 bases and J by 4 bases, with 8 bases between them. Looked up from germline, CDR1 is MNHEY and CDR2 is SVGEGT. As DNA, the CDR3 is TGTGCCAGCAGTTACGGGGAGGTCTATGGCTACACCTTC. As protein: CASSYGEVYGYTF.

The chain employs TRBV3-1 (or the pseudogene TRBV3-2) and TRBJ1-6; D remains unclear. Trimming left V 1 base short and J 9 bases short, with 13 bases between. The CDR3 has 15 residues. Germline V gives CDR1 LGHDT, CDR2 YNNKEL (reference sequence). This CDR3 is CASSQGLLRGSPLHF. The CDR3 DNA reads TGTGCCAGCAGCCAAGGATTACTACGGGGTTCACCCCTCCACTTT.

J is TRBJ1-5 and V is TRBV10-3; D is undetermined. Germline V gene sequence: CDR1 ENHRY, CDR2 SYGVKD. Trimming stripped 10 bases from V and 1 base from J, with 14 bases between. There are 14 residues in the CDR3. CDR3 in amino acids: CATQEGGSNQPQHF. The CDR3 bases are TGTGCCACCCAGGAGGGAGGGAGCAATCAGCCCCAGCATTTT.

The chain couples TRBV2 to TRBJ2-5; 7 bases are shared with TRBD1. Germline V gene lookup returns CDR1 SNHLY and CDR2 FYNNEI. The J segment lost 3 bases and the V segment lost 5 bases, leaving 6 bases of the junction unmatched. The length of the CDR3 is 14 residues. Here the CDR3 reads CASSISGTEETQYF. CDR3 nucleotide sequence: TGTGCCAGCAGTATATCCGGGACAGAAGAGACCCAGTACTTC.